This passage covers 29 T cell receptor beta chains from one sample sequenced in a study of shared clonotypes between healthy human individuals. TCRdb's table, derived via immunoSEQ multiplex PCR, lists solely in-frame clones and lacks some. The sample includes about 120,000 clones, roughly 70% of them seen just once. The sequenced material came from memory CD8+ T cells sorted from blood. Subset described: CD45RO+ cells pooled with CCR7-negative TemRA cells. The receptors were sampled from a woman in her 30s in good health.

The J gene is TRBJ2-6, the V gene TRBV2; D is unclear. The CDR3 has 15 residues. V was cut by 4 bases and J by 0 bases, with 7 bases left in between. Germline values: CDR1 SNHLY, CDR2 FYNNEI. The CDR3 region is CASSGQDSGANVLTF. The DNA of the CDR3 is TGTGCCAGCAGTGGCCAGGACTCTGGGGCCAACGTCCTGACTTTC.

As for this clone: A far larger clone is only one base removed, so a read error is likely. This sample includes further DNA sequences coding for the same CDR3. J is TRBJ2-7 and V is TRBV7-3; 10 nucleotides line up with TRBD2. CDR1 is SGHTA and CDR2 is FQGTGA in the germline V gene. This CDR3 has 16 amino acids. Losses at the gene ends were 5 bases for V and 1 base for J; bases not matched to a gene: 8. The CDR3 DNA is TGTGCCAGCAGCCAAGGACTAGCGGTTTCATCCTACGAGCAGTACTTC. It codes for CASSQGLAVSSYEQYF.

This clone was counted ten times or more. This chain connects TRBV5-4 to TRBJ2-5, with D unclear. V was clipped by 2 bases and J by 5 bases, with 13 bases between them. CDR3 length equals 14 residues. Per the germline V gene, CDR1 is SGHNT and CDR2 is YYREEE (reference sequence). The CDR3 nucleotides read TGTGCCAGCAGCTTAGAGAACAGTCGGGAGACCCAGTACTTC. Amino acids: CASSLENSRETQYF. Filled out from reference TRBV5-4 and TRBJ2-5, the complete variable domain reads ETGVTQSPTHLIKTRGQQVTLRCSSQSGHNTVSWYQQALGQGPQFIFQYYREEENGRGNFPPRFSGLQFPNYSSELNVNALELDDSALYLCASSLENSRETQYFGPGTRLLVL.

The chain carries TRBV9 and TRBJ2-2; possible D gene TRBD2, 5 bases. There are 14 residues in the CDR3. V was shortened by 0 bases and J by 4 bases, with 7 bases between the two germline ends. The V gene's germline CDR1 is SGDLS and CDR2 YYNGEE. CDR3 in amino acids: CASSVVAGTGELFF. The DNA of the CDR3 is TGTGCCAGCAGCGTAGTGGCGGGCACCGGGGAGCTGTTTTTT.

The CDR3 sequence: CASSEVSRDTDTDTQYF. CDR3 DNA: TGTGCCAGCAGTGAAGTTTCCCGGGACACAGACACAGATACGCAGTATTTT. The V call is TRBV25-1, the J call TRBJ2-3, with a tentative D call TRBD1 (6 bases). V dropped 2 bases and J dropped 2 bases, with 17 bases sitting between them. Germline V CDR1 and CDR2: MGHDK, SYGVNS. The length of the CDR3 is 17 residues. The full variable domain, its missing parts supplied by reference TRBV25-1 and TRBJ2-3, is EADIYQTPRYLVIGTGKKITLECSQTMGHDKMYWYQQDPGMELHLIHYSYGVNSTEKGDLSSESTVSRIRTEHFPLTLESARPSHTSQYLCASSEVSRDTDTDTQYFGPGTRLTVL.

The chain couples TRBV6-1 to TRBJ2-5; no clear D. Trimming stripped 5 bases from V and 5 bases from J, with 9 bases between. The CDR3 runs to 12 residues. Germline V CDR1 and CDR2: MNHNS, SASEGT. CDR3 nucleotides: TGTGCCAGCAGTCTTCTACGGGAGACCCAGTACTTC. It is translated as CASSLLRETQYF.

This clone was recorded only once. The gene calls are TRBV18 and TRBJ1-2; TRBD1 matches at 12 bases. This CDR3 is built from 20 residues. Germline-derived CDR1 and CDR2 are KGHSH and LQKENI. V dropped 2 bases and J dropped 4; count of bases not matched to a gene: 17. DNA of the CDR3: TGTGCCAGCTCACCAGGTTTCGTACCGGGACAGGGGGCAATGTTCTATGGCTACACCTTC. As protein: CASSPGFVPGQGAMFYGYTF.

Only a few counts were recorded for this clone. This chain uses TRBV7-9 with TRBJ1-2; 7 nucleotides align to TRBD1. Germline CDR1 SEHNR, CDR2 FQNEAQ (reference sequence). This CDR3 has 15 residues. V lost 5 bases and J lost 1; bases outside the gene matches: 7. CDR3 loop: CASSPKGTDNYGYTF. The CDR3 bases are TGTGCCAGCAGCCCTAAAGGGACAGATAACTATGGCTACACCTTC.

The chain couples TRBV27 to TRBJ2-7; D not certain. Looked up from germline, CDR1 is MNHEY and CDR2 is SMNVEV (reference sequence). The V end was cut by 4 bases, the J end by 9 bases, with 10 bases between. There are 11 residues in the CDR3. The CDR3 DNA reads TGTGCCAGCAGTTCCATCCACGGGCAGTACTTC. Protein product: CASSSIHGQYF.

This clone turned up a few times. The genes are TRBV10-2 and TRBJ2-3, with 14 bases lining up with TRBD2. Germline-derived CDR1 and CDR2 are WSHSY and SAAADI. Losses at the gene ends were 6 bases for V and 4 bases for J; bases not matched to a gene: 6. This CDR3 region has 16 residues. The CDR3 DNA sequence: TGCGCCAGCAGGACGGGACTAGCGGGAGTCGCAGATACGCAGTATTTT. It specifies CASRTGLAGVADTQYF.

This sequence joins TRBV27 and TRBJ2-6; TRBD1 or TRBD2 may be the D gene (6 bases each). Germline V gene data show CDR1 as MNHEY and CDR2 as SMNVEV (reference sequence). This CDR3 is 16 amino acids long. Trimming stripped 3 bases from V and 2 bases from J, with 11 bases between. The CDR3: CASSFRGVAGANVLTF. Written as DNA, the CDR3 is TGTGCCAGCAGTTTTAGGGGGGTGGCTGGGGCCAACGTCCTGACTTTC.

The chain joins TRBV5-4 to TRBJ1-2; no clear D. Deletions cut 2 bases from V and 2 bases from J, with 7 bases between. This CDR3 region has 13 residues. CDR1 is SGHNT and CDR2 is YYREEE in the germline V gene (reference sequence). The CDR3 nucleotides read TGTGCCAGCAGCTTTGACGGAAACTATGGCTACACCTTC. Translation: CASSFDGNYGYTF. Full variable domain (missing parts from reference TRBV5-4 and TRBJ1-2): ETGVTQSPTHLIKTRGQQVTLRCSSQSGHNTVSWYQQALGQGPQFIFQYYREEENGRGNFPPRFSGLQFPNYSSELNVNALELDDSALYLCASSFDGNYGYTFGSGTRLTVV.

The chain links TRBV7-9 to TRBJ2-3; D gene uncertain. The V and J ends lost 8 bases and 5 bases respectively, with 8 bases between them. The CDR3 length is 11 residues. Germline V gives CDR1 SEHNR, CDR2 FQNEAQ (reference sequence). CDR3 sequence: CASQLGDTQYF. The CDR3 DNA reads TGTGCCAGCCAATTGGGAGATACGCAGTATTTT.

CDR3 bases: TGTGCCAGCAGTGAAGCTTGGACTAGCGGGAGGGATGAGCAGTTCTTC. It specifies CASSEAWTSGRDEQFF. This rearrangement joins TRBV6-1 to TRBJ2-1; 15 bases agree with TRBD2. The CDR3 length is 16 residues. V lost 0 bases and J lost 8; bases outside the gene matches: 2. The germline V gene has CDR1 MNHNS and CDR2 SASEGT.

This clone was observed at least ten times. The J gene is TRBJ1-1, the V gene TRBV11-3; D is undetermined. The CDR3 is made up of 12 amino acids. CDR1 is SGHNT, CDR2 YENEEA, per germline. V was cut by 1 base and J by 6 bases, with 6 bases left in between. The CDR3 sequence: CASSLVWSEAFF. The DNA of the CDR3 is TGTGCCAGCAGCTTAGTATGGTCTGAAGCTTTCTTT.

This clone was counted at least ten times. The chain couples TRBV9 to TRBJ2-3; 8 positions match TRBD1. The CDR3 runs 16 residues. Germline CDR1 SGDLS, CDR2 YYNGEE. Trimming took 4 bases from V and 4 from J; bases not matched to a gene: 11. The CDR3 loop reads CASSLRQGSEADTQYF. Here the CDR3 DNA reads TGTGCCAGCAGCCTCCGACAGGGGTCGGAGGCAGATACGCAGTATTTT.

The rearrangement links TRBV7-9 to TRBJ2-1, with D unresolved. Germline assignment: CDR1 SEHNR and CDR2 FQNEAQ (reference sequence). V was clipped by 5 bases and J by 10 bases, with 15 bases between them. CDR3 size: 13 residues. The CDR3 reads CASSPRTAREQFF. In DNA form, the CDR3 reads TGTGCCAGCAGCCCCAGGACCGCCCGGGAGCAGTTCTTC.

CDR3 protein: CASSQEDGAYEQYF. The CDR3 region has the DNA TGCGCCAGCAGCCAAGAGGACGGAGCCTACGAGCAGTACTTC. The chain couples TRBV4-1 to TRBJ2-7; D remains unclear. V was trimmed by 0 bases and J by 2 bases, leaving 8 bases between them. The CDR3 consists of 14 residues. Looked up from germline, CDR1 is MGHRA and CDR2 is YSYEKL.

The chain is built from TRBV6-6 and TRBJ1-1; no firm D call. This CDR3 spans 12 amino acids. Germline V CDR1 and CDR2: MNHNY, SVGAGI (reference sequence). The V end was cut by 3 bases, the J end by 10 bases, with 12 bases between. This CDR3 reads CASSYSGQGAFF. CDR3 nucleotide sequence: TGTGCCAGCAGTTATTCTGGGCAAGGAGCTTTCTTT.

The V call is TRBV14, the J call TRBJ2-1; 9 nucleotides line up with TRBD2. The V and J ends lost 2 bases and 7 bases, in that order; junction bases with no gene match: 9. The length of the CDR3 is 16 residues. Germline V gives CDR1 SGHDN, CDR2 FVKESK. The CDR3 is CASSQTAGGPRNEQFF. Written as DNA, the CDR3 is TGTGCCAGCAGCCAAACCGCGGGAGGGCCGCGAAATGAGCAGTTCTTC.

The V and J genes are TRBV9 and TRBJ2-7, with D perhaps matching TRBD2 (6 bases). V dropped 4 bases and J dropped 7 bases, with 12 bases sitting between them. CDR3 size: 12 residues. From germline, CDR1 is SGDLS and CDR2 YYNGEE. The CDR3 DNA reads as TGTGCCAGCAGCCCCCCCCGGGGGGAGCAGTACTTC. This encodes CASSPPRGEQYF.

V and J are TRBV23-1 and TRBJ1-1; D is uncertain. TRBV23-1 is flagged as an ORF with uncertain function. V was cut by 3 bases and J by 5 bases, with 10 bases left in between. The CDR3 has 13 residues. The CDR3 protein is CASSHHGLTEAFF. CDR3 DNA sequence: TGCGCCAGCAGTCATCACGGGTTGACTGAAGCTTTCTTT.

This clone was counted once. V gene TRBV5-1 combines with J gene TRBJ1-2; D is unresolved. V was cut by 4 bases and J by 2 bases, with 9 bases left in between. CDR1 is SGHRS, CDR2 YFSETQ, per germline. The CDR3 runs 13 residues. The CDR3 DNA is TGCGCCAGCAGCCCGGACGGAAACTATGGCTACACCTTC. Protein: CASSPDGNYGYTF.

As concerns this clone: The sample carries other DNA sequences with the same CDR3. The rearrangement joins TRBV5-1 to TRBJ2-1; possible D gene TRBD2, 6 bases. The CDR3 has 15 residues. V lost 1 base and J lost 0, with 8 bases in between. Germline V gene lookup returns CDR1 SGHRS and CDR2 YFSETQ. The CDR3 here is CASSLSSGSYNEQFF. CDR3 bases: TGCGCCAGCAGCTTGAGTAGCGGCTCCTACAATGAGCAGTTCTTC.

The V and J genes are TRBV6-6 and TRBJ1-2; D possibly corresponds to TRBD1 (5 bases). CDR3 size: 13 residues. Germline CDR1 is MNHNY and CDR2 is SVGAGI (reference sequence). V gave up 8 bases and J gave up 5 bases, with 15 bases separating them. The CDR3 reads CASYQGFGYGYTF. The CDR3 DNA is TGTGCCAGCTATCAGGGTTTTGGATATGGCTACACCTTC.

This clone was detected once. The CDR3 here is CASSLIANQPQHF. The CDR3 DNA follows: TGTGCCAGCAGTTTAATAGCTAATCAGCCCCAGCATTTT. V gene TRBV28 combines with J gene TRBJ1-5; D uncertain. V lost 2 bases to trimming and J lost 4 bases, with 6 bases between them. The CDR3 loop spans 13 amino acids. The germline V gene encodes CDR1 MDHEN and CDR2 SYDVKM.

J is TRBJ2-6 and V is TRBV27; D remains unclear. Germline V gene sequence: CDR1 MNHEY, CDR2 SMNVEV (reference sequence). Trimming took off 2 bases at V and 0 bases at J, with 14 bases between the two ends. The CDR3 covers 18 residues. The CDR3 nucleotides are TGTGCCAGCAGTTTAAGGGCCGGATCCAACTCTGGGGCCAACGTCCTGACTTTC. It yields the protein CASSLRAGSNSGANVLTF.

This clone was seen only a few times. The rearrangement uses TRBV30 and TRBJ2-2; D gene unclear. The germline gives CDR1 GTSNPN, CDR2 SVGIG (reference sequence). CDR3 length equals 16 residues. The V end lost 2 bases, the J end lost 4 bases, and 17 bases lay between the germline ends. CDR3 in DNA: TGTGCCTGGAGTTCCCCGGTCACACCCGGCACCGGGGAGCTGTTTTTT. It encodes CAWSSPVTPGTGELFF.

The J gene is TRBJ2-2, the V gene TRBV5-1; no firm D call. V lost 2 bases and J 5 bases, leaving 10 bases between the germline ends. This CDR3 has 14 amino acids. CDR1 is SGHRS, CDR2 YFSETQ, per germline. The CDR3 DNA reads as TGCGCCAGCAGCTTTGGAACCCAGACCGGGGAGCTGTTTTTT. This translates into CASSFGTQTGELFF.